The T cell receptor (beta chain) described here comes from a study of T cell clonality in common variable immunodeficiency. Study-wide results and limits: Patient heterogeneity in the CVID cohort limited correlations between repertoire features and clinical complications. CVID subjects showed higher TCRbeta clonality than healthy controls.

The CDR3 covers 14 residues. Looked up from germline, CDR1 is LNHDA and CDR2 is SQIVND (reference sequence). V dropped 8 bases and J dropped 2 bases, with 15 bases sitting between them. Points on this clone: The antigen is not known. The CDR3 is cut off 3 residues early in the read; its end comes from the germline J gene.

The assay was immunoSEQ multiplex PCR, and TCRdb's table has in-frame clones only and misses some. This sample has some 53,000 clones, each found more than once. The clonotype comes from a person aged 18 to 75 in good health. Sequenced input: peripheral blood mononuclear cells. This rearrangement joins TRBV19 to TRBJ2-5; D is perhaps TRBD2 (7 bases). The chain's CDR3 is CASESGGGQETQYF. CDR3 DNA, as far as it was read: TGTGCCAGTGAGTCGGGGGGCGGACAAGAGACC.